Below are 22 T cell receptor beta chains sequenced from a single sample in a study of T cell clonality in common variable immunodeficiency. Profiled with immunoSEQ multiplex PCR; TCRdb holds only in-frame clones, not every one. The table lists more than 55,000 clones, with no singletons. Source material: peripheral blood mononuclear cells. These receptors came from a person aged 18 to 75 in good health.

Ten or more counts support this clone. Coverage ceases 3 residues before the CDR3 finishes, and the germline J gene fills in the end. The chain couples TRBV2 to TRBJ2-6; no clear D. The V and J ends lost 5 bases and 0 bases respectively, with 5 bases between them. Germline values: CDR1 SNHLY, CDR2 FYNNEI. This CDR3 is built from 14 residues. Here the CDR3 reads CASSQYSGANVLTF. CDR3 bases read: TGTGCCAGCAGTCAGTACTCTGGGGCCAACGTC. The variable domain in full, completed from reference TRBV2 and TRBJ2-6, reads EPEVTQTPSHQVTQMGQEVILRCVPISNHLYFYWYRQILGQKVEFLVSFYNNEISEKSEIFDDQFSVERPDGSNFTLKIRSTKLEDSAMYFCASSQYSGANVLTFGAGSRLTVL.

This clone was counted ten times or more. The part of the CDR3 DNA that was read is TGTGCCAGCAGTATGGACAGGGGAAATCAGCCC. Encoded protein: CASSMDRGNQP. The entire CDR3 is CASSMDRGNQPQHF. The J gene is TRBJ1-5, the V gene TRBV2; 9 nucleotides align to TRBD1. Read data end 3 residues before the CDR3 end; the end is taken from the germline J gene. The CDR3 contains 14 residues. Unmatched junction bases numbered 3, after V lost 5 bases and J lost 4 bases. Looked up from germline, CDR1 is SNHLY and CDR2 is FYNNEI.

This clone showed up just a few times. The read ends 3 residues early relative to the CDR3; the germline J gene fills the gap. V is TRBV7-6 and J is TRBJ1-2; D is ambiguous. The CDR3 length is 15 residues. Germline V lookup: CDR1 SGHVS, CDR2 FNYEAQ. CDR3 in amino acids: CASTVTSGFHNDYTF. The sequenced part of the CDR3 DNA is TGTGCCAGCACCGTGACTAGCGGGTTCCACAATGAC.

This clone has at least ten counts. The part of the CDR3 DNA that was read is TGTGCCAGCAGTTTAGCGCTAGGGGGCCACAATGAG. Its protein is CASSLALGGHNE. The complete CDR3 sequence is CASSLALGGHNEQFF. This rearrangement joins TRBV12-3 or TRBV12-4 to TRBJ2-1; 7 nucleotides agree with TRBD1. Read coverage stops 3 residues before the CDR3 terminus; the germline J gene supplies the remainder. The CDR3 extends over 15 amino acids. The V gene end was trimmed by 0 bases and the J gene end by 5 bases; junction bases not matched to a gene: 4.

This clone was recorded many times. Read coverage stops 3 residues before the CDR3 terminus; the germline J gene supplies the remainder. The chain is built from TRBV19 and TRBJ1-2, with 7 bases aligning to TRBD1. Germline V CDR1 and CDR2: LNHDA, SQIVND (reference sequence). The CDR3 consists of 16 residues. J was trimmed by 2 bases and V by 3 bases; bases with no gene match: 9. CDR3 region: CASSMFGQVSNYGYTF. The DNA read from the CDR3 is TGTGCCAGTAGTATGTTTGGACAGGTGAGCAACTATGGC.

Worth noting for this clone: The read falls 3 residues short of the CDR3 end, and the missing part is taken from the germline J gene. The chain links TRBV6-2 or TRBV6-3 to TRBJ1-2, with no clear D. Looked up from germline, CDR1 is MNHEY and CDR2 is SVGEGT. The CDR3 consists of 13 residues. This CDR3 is CASSTRVPDTYTF. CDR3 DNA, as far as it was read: TGTGCCAGCAGTACACGGGTACCAGATACC.

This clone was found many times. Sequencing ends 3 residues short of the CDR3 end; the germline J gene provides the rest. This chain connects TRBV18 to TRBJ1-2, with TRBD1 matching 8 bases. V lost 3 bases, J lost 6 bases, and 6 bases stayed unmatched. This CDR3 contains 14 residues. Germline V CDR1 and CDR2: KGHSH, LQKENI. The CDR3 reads CASSPGQGIHGYTF. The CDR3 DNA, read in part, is TGTGCCAGCTCACCCGGACAGGGTATCCATGGC.

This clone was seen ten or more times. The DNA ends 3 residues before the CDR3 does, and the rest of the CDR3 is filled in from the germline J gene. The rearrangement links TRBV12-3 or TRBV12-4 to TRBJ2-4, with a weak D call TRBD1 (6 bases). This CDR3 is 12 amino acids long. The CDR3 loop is CASSRQASHQYF. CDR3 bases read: TGTGCCAGCAGCCGACAGGCTAGTCAT.

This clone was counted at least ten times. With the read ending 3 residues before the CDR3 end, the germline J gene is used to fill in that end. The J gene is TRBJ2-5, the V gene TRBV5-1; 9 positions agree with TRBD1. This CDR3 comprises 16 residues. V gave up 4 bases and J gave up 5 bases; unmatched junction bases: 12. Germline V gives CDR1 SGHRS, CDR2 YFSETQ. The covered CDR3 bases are TGCGCCAGCAGCCAACAGGGGGCGCTGGGAAGGGAGACC. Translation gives CASSQQGALGRET. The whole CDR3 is CASSQQGALGRETQYF.

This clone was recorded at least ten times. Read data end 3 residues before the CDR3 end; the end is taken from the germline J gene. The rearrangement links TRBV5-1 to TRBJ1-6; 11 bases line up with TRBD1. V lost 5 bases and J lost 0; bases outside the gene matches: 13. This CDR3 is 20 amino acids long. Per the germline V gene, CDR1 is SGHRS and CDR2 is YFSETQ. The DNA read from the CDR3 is TGCGCCAGCAGGGAAAGGACAGGGGGCGAAAACCTCTCCTATAATTCACCC. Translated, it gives CASRERTGGENLSYNSP. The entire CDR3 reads CASRERTGGENLSYNSPLHF.

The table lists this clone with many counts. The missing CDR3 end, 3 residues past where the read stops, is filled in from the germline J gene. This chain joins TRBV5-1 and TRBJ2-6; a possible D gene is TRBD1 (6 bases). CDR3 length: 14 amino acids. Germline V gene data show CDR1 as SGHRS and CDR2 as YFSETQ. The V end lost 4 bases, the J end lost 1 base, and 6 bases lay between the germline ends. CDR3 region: CASSQGSGANVLTF. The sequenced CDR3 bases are TGCGCCAGCAGCCAGGGGTCTGGGGCCAACGTC.

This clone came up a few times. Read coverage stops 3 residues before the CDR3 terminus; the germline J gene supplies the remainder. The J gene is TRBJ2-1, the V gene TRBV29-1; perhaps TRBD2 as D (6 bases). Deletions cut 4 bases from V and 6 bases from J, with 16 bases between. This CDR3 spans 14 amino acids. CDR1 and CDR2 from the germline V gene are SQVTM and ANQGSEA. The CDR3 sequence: CSVAGPRDFNEQFF. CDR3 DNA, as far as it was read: TGCAGCGTTGCCGGGCCAAGGGACTTCAATGAG.

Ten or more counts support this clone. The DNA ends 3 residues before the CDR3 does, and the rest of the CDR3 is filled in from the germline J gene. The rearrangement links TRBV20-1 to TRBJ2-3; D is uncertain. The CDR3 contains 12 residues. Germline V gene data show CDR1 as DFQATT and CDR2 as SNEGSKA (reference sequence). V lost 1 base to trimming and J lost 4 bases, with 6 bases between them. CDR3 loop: CSARGRADTQYF. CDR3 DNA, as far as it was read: TGCAGTGCTAGAGGAAGGGCAGATACG.

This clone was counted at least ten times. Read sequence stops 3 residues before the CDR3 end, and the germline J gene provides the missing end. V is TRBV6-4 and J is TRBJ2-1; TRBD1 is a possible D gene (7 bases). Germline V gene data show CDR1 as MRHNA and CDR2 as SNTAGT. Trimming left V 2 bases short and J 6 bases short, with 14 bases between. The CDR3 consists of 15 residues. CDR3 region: CASSDGAGGGNEQFF. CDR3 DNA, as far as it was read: TGTGCCAGCAGTGACGGGGCAGGGGGAGGCAATGAG.

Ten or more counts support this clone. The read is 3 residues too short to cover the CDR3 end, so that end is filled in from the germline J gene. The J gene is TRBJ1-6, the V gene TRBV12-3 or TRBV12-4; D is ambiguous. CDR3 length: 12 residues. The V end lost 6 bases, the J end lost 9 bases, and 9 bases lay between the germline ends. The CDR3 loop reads CASSPHGSPLHF. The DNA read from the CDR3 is TGTGCCAGCAGCCCCCACGGTTCACCC.

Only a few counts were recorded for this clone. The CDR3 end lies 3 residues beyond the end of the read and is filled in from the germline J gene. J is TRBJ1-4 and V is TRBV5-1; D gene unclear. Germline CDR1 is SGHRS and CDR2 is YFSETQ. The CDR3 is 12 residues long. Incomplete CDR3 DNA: TGCGCCAGCAGCTTGCTAGGTTCACCA. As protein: CASSLLGSP. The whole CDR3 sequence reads CASSLLGSPLFF.

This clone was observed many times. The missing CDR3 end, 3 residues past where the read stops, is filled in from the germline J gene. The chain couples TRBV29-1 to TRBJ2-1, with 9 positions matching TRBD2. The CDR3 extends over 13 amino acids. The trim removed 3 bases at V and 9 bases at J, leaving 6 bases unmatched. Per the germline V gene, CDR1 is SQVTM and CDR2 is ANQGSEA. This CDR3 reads CSVEAGGYSEQFF. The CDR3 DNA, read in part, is TGCAGCGTTGAGGCGGGAGGGTATAGTGAG.

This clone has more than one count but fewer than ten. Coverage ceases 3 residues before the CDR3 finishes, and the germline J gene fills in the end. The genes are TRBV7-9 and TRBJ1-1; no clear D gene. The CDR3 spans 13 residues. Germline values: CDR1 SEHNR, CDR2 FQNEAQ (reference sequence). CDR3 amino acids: CASSSTSGSLAFF. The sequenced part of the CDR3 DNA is TGTGCCAGCAGCTCTACGAGCGGGAGCTTA.

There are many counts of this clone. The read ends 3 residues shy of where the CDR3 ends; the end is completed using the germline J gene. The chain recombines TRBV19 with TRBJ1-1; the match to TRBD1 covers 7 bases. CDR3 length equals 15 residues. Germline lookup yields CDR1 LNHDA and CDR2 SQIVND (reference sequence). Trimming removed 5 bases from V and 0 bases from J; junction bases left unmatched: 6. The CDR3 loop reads CASSSLDRLNTEAFF. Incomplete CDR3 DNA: TGTGCCAGTAGTTCCCTGGACAGGTTGAACACTGAA.

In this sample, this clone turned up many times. CDR3 region: CASGLRDRGSVEKLFF. The sequenced CDR3 bases are TGTGCCAGCGGCCTCCGGGACAGGGGTTCTGTTGAAAAA. The rearrangement uses TRBV18 and TRBJ1-4, with 10 nucleotides matching TRBD1. The CDR3 end is not reached by the read, which stops 3 residues before it; the germline J gene fills it in. CDR1 and CDR2 (germline): KGHSH, LQKENI. CDR3 size: 16 residues. V dropped 8 bases and J dropped 7; count of bases not matched to a gene: 13.

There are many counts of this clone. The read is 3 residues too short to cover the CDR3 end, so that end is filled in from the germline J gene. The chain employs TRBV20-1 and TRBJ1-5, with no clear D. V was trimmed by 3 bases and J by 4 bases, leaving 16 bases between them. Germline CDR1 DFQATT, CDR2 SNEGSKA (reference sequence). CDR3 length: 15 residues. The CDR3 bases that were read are TGCAGTGCTAGTGATGGACTCACCAGGAATCAGCCC. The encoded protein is CSASDGLTRNQP. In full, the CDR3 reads CSASDGLTRNQPQHF.

The CDR3 loop is CASSLHTFDRGAFF. The sequenced CDR3 bases are TGTGCCAGCAGCTTACATACTTTCGATCGGGGA. J is TRBJ1-1 and V is TRBV11-2; no reliable D call. Coverage ceases 3 residues before the CDR3 finishes, and the germline J gene fills in the end. Germline loops: CDR1 SGHAT, CDR2 FQNNGV. This CDR3 has 14 residues.